Shown below are 23 T cell receptor beta chains from a single sample sequenced in a study of blood T cell repertoires in COVID-19. This table comes from immunoSEQ multiplex PCR, and its TCRdb copy is limited to in-frame clones, with some not included. The sample has over 150,000 clones, approximately 86% seen once. Sequenced: peripheral blood. The receptors originated from a man aged 60 to 69 with COVID-19, enrolled during active disease.

The chain couples TRBV5-8 to TRBJ1-5; 7 positions match TRBD1. Trimming cost V 0 bases and J 4 bases; bases outside gene matches: 7. The CDR3 consists of 16 residues. Germline CDR1 and CDR2: SGHTS and YDEGEE. The CDR3 region is CASSLGFGTVNQPQHF. DNA for the CDR3: TGTGCCAGCAGCTTGGGGTTCGGGACAGTTAATCAGCCCCAGCATTTT.

The V call is TRBV19, the J call TRBJ2-1; no clear D gene. This CDR3 is built from 13 residues. V lost 6 bases to trimming and J lost 6 bases, with 12 bases between them. CDR1 is LNHDA and CDR2 is SQIVND in the germline V gene (reference sequence). The CDR3 bases are TGTGCCAGTAGGGCACAACCCTCCAATGAGCAGTTCTTC. Its protein is CASRAQPSNEQFF.

The sample holds one count of this clone. The chain joins TRBV19 to TRBJ2-3, with 10 bases that match TRBD2. This CDR3 spans 16 amino acids. In germline, CDR1 is LNHDA, CDR2 SQIVND (reference sequence). After removal of 6 bases from V and 4 bases from J, the junction contained 10 bases not matched to a gene. This CDR3 reads CASRLAGVPDSDTQYF. The CDR3 nucleotides are TGTGCCAGTAGGCTAGCGGGAGTACCCGACTCAGATACGCAGTATTTT. The whole variable domain, remainder taken from reference TRBV19 and TRBJ2-3, is DGGITQSPKYLFRKEGQNVTLSCEQNLNHDAMYWYRQDPGQGLRLIYYSQIVNDFQKGDIAEGYSVSREKKESFPLTVTSAQKNPTAFYLCASRLAGVPDSDTQYFGPGTRLTVL.

The chain recombines TRBV10-3 with TRBJ2-3; tentatively, D is TRBD2 (5 bases). V shed 4 bases and J shed 4 bases, with 9 bases lying between them. Germline V gives CDR1 ENHRY, CDR2 SYGVKD. The CDR3 spans 13 residues. The CDR3 DNA is TGTGCCATCAGTGCCGGAGGCGCAGATACGCAGTATTTT. Translating gives CAISAGGADTQYF.

The V gene is TRBV6-4, the J gene TRBJ1-2; a weak D match, TRBD1 (6 bases). Germline CDR1 is MRHNA and CDR2 is SNTAGT. V dropped 1 base and J dropped 8 bases, with 11 bases sitting between them. The CDR3 extends over 13 amino acids. Here the CDR3 reads CASSDFGGQGYTF. CDR3 nucleotides: TGTGCCAGCAGTGACTTTGGGGGCCAGGGCTACACCTTC.

The V call is TRBV14, the J call TRBJ1-3; 8 bases map to TRBD1. There are 15 residues in the CDR3. Unmatched junction bases numbered 2, after V lost 1 base and J lost 3 bases. CDR1 and CDR2 from the germline V gene are SGHDN and FVKESK. CDR3 sequence (DNA): TGTGCCAGCAGCCAAGTACAGGGGGATGGAAACACCATATATTTT. Its translation: CASSQVQGDGNTIYF.

The V and J genes are TRBV19 and TRBJ2-5, with 12 positions matching TRBD1. The CDR3 runs to 17 residues. V gave up 2 bases and J gave up 2 bases; unmatched junction bases: 6. Germline V lookup: CDR1 LNHDA, CDR2 SQIVND (reference sequence). The CDR3 region is CASSIRGTGGFQETQYF. The CDR3 nucleotides are TGTGCCAGTAGTATAAGGGGGACAGGGGGCTTTCAAGAGACCCAGTACTTC.

V gene TRBV7-2 combines with J gene TRBJ1-1, with D maybe TRBD1 (5 bases). This CDR3 region has 12 residues. Trimming shortened V by 2 bases and J by 11 bases, and 12 bases separated the two germline ends. Germline CDR1 SGHTA, CDR2 FQGNSA. The CDR3: CASSLFGGEAFF. CDR3 sequence (DNA): TGTGCCAGCAGCTTATTTGGGGGGGAGGCTTTCTTT.

V gene TRBV27 combines with J gene TRBJ1-4, with D perhaps TRBD1 (6 bases). CDR3 length: 15 residues. V was clipped by 3 bases and J by 2 bases, with 10 bases between them. Germline CDR1 is MNHEY and CDR2 is SMNVEV (reference sequence). The CDR3 here is CASSFLGATNEKLFF. CDR3 DNA sequence: TGTGCCAGCAGTTTTCTGGGGGCGACTAATGAAAAACTGTTTTTT. Complete variable domain (other parts from reference TRBV27 and TRBJ1-4): EAQVTQNPRYLITVTGKKLTVTCSQNMNHEYMSWYRQDPGLGLRQIYYSMNVEVTDKGDVPEGYKVSRKEKRNFPLILESPSPNQTSLYFCASSFLGATNEKLFFGSGTQLSVL.

V is TRBV4-3 and J is TRBJ2-4, with TRBD2 matching over 8 bases. This CDR3 has 16 residues. Germline V gives CDR1 LGHNA, CDR2 YSLEER. The junction had 7 bases not matched to a gene; V was cut back by 0 bases and J by 6 bases. This CDR3 reads CASSQDRLAGINIQYF. The CDR3 coding sequence is TGCGCCAGCAGCCAAGATCGATTAGCGGGGATAAACATTCAGTACTTC.

The rearrangement uses TRBV28 and TRBJ1-4; TRBD1 agrees at 9 bases. V was pared by 5 bases and J by 0 bases, with 10 bases of the junction left unmatched. The germline CDR1 and CDR2 sequences are MDHEN and SYDVKM. The CDR3 loop spans 18 amino acids. This chain's CDR3 is CASSPVGTGYTTNEKLFF. CDR3 sequence (DNA): TGTGCCAGCAGTCCCGTCGGGACAGGGTATACAACTAATGAAAAACTGTTTTTT. The whole variable domain, filled in from reference TRBV28 and TRBJ1-4, reads DVKVTQSSRYLVKRTGEKVFLECVQDMDHENMFWYRQDPGLGLRLIYFSYDVKMKEKGDIPEGYSVSREKKERFSLILESASTNQTSMYLCASSPVGTGYTTNEKLFFGSGTQLSVL.

The CDR3 loop reads CASSDYGSSYEQYF. CDR3 bases: TGTGCCAGCTCCGATTACGGGAGCTCCTACGAGCAGTACTTC. The V call is TRBV18, the J call TRBJ2-7, with D perhaps matching TRBD2 (6 bases). Germline-derived CDR1 and CDR2 are KGHSH and LQKENI. With 6 bases removed from V and 0 bases from J, the gap between germline ends came to 12 bases. The CDR3 is made up of 14 amino acids.

This chain connects TRBV5-6 to TRBJ1-1; D is perhaps TRBD1 (5 bases). The CDR3 loop spans 15 amino acids. Per the germline V gene, CDR1 is SGHDT and CDR2 is YYEEEE. V lost 2 bases, J lost 0 bases, and 11 bases lay in between. The CDR3 reads CASSLGVLMNTEAFF. Here the CDR3 DNA reads TGTGCCAGCAGCTTAGGGGTCCTAATGAACACTGAAGCTTTCTTT.

The chain uses TRBV12-5 and TRBJ2-1, with 8 bases identical to TRBD2. In germline, CDR1 is LGHNT, CDR2 FRNRAP. CDR3 length: 17 amino acids. J was trimmed by 6 bases and V by 1 base; bases with no gene match: 11. CDR3 bases: TGTGCTAGTGGTTTGGCAAGGGACGCGGGGGGTAGCAATGAGCAGTTCTTC. Translation gives CASGLARDAGGSNEQFF.

This CDR3 is CASSLTGVTGELFF. In nucleotides, the CDR3 is TGTGCCAGCAGCTTAACCGGGGTCACCGGGGAGCTGTTTTTT. The V gene is TRBV7-9, the J gene TRBJ2-2; D is possibly TRBD2 (5 bases). This CDR3 has 14 residues. Germline-derived CDR1 and CDR2 are SEHNR and FQNEAQ (reference sequence). The V gene lost 2 bases and the J gene lost 4 bases, with 8 bases spanning the gap.

The chain uses TRBV28 and TRBJ1-2, with a weak D call TRBD1 (6 bases). Germline CDR1 MDHEN, CDR2 SYDVKM. Trimming removed 2 bases at V and 0 bases at J, with 13 bases between. There are 16 residues in the CDR3. Written as DNA, the CDR3 is TGTGCCAGCAGTTTAAGGGGGGGCGCATCTAACTATGGCTACACCTTC. This encodes CASSLRGGASNYGYTF.

The CDR3 spells CASSRGGSGREQYF. CDR3 in DNA: TGTGCCAGCAGTCGGGGGGGGTCCGGTCGCGAGCAGTACTTC. The chain recombines TRBV6-6 with TRBJ2-7, with 8 bases that match TRBD2. This CDR3 is 14 amino acids long. The germline V gene encodes CDR1 MNHNY and CDR2 SVGAGI (reference sequence). The trim removed 5 bases at V and 6 bases at J, leaving 9 bases unmatched.

This clone has a handful of counts. The chain employs TRBV2 and TRBJ1-2; no definite D call. Trimming took 9 bases from V and 4 from J, leaving 18 bases between them. Germline V gives CDR1 SNHLY, CDR2 FYNNEI. This CDR3 is built from 14 residues. The chain's CDR3 is CARVKLNPGYGYTF. In DNA form, the CDR3 reads TGTGCCAGGGTCAAACTGAACCCAGGCTATGGCTACACCTTC.

The rearrangement links TRBV5-4 to TRBJ1-1, with unresolved D. Trimming took off 5 bases at V and 7 bases at J, with 9 bases between the two ends. CDR3 size: 11 residues. From germline, CDR1 is SGHNT and CDR2 YYREEE (reference sequence). The CDR3 sequence: CASSYESEAFF. The CDR3, as DNA: TGTGCCAGCAGTTACGAGAGTGAAGCTTTCTTT.

The chain has TRBV28 and TRBJ1-2; 7 bases are shared with TRBD1. Trimming cost V 5 bases and J 7 bases; bases outside gene matches: 4. This CDR3 is built from 12 residues. Germline V gene lookup returns CDR1 MDHEN and CDR2 SYDVKM. The CDR3: CASSTTGVGYTF. The CDR3 nucleotides read TGTGCCAGCAGTACAACAGGGGTTGGCTACACCTTC.

J is TRBJ1-6 and V is TRBV28; TRBD1 matches 10 bases. This CDR3 is 14 amino acids long. V shed 8 bases and J 10 bases; nucleotides not matched to a gene: 8. Germline V gene sequence: CDR1 MDHEN, CDR2 SYDVKM. CDR3: CASRDRGLRSPLHF. CDR3 DNA: TGTGCCAGCCGTGACAGGGGGCTTAGGTCACCCCTCCACTTT.

J is TRBJ2-7 and V is TRBV27, with a tentative D call TRBD1 (6 bases). CDR1 MNHEY and CDR2 SMNVEV come from the germline V gene (reference sequence). V lost 3 bases and J 4 bases, leaving 13 bases between the germline ends. The CDR3 runs to 14 residues. As DNA, the CDR3 is TGTGCCAGCAGTTTTTCGGGACACCTATACGAGCAGTACTTC. Its protein is CASSFSGHLYEQYF.

This clone appeared once. V and J are TRBV4-3 and TRBJ1-1; D call uncertain. Germline V gene sequence: CDR1 LGHNA, CDR2 YSLEER. With 4 bases removed from V and 10 bases from J, the gap between germline ends came to 25 bases. The CDR3 has 16 residues. DNA of the CDR3: TGCGCCAGCAGCCGGGCCGTCCCCCCGACGGCAAGTGGAGCTTTCTTT. Encoded protein: CASSRAVPPTASGAFF.